The 13 T cell receptor beta chains listed next were all sequenced from one sample in a study of blood T cell repertoires in COVID-19. The table came from immunoSEQ multiplex PCR; TCRdb's copy has only in-frame clones and leaves some out. The data hold 200,000 or so clones, with 65% to 90% observed a single time. Sequencing used peripheral blood. Receptor source: a man aged 40-49 years who had recovered from COVID-19.

The chain uses TRBV19 and TRBJ1-1; D is unclear. This CDR3 is 14 amino acids long. CDR1 is LNHDA and CDR2 is SQIVND in the germline V gene (reference sequence). V was shortened by 3 bases and J by 5 bases, with 13 bases between the two germline ends. The CDR3 loop reads CASSINGEVTEAFF. The CDR3 DNA follows: TGTGCCAGTAGTATTAACGGGGAGGTGACTGAAGCTTTCTTT.

The chain is built from TRBV28 and TRBJ2-5; TRBD1 matches 7 bases. Per the germline V gene, CDR1 is MDHEN and CDR2 is SYDVKM. The CDR3 totals 13 residues. The J segment lost 5 bases and the V segment lost 6 bases, leaving 6 bases of the junction unmatched. CDR3 nucleotide sequence: TGTGCCAGCAGGCTGACAGGGAACGAGACCCAGTACTTC. Its translation is CASRLTGNETQYF.

The gene calls are TRBV18 and TRBJ2-7, with a tentative D call TRBD2 (6 bases). Looked up from germline, CDR1 is KGHSH and CDR2 is LQKENI. The CDR3 extends over 17 amino acids. V lost 1 base, J lost 7 bases, and 23 bases lay in between. In DNA, the CDR3 is TGTGCCAGCTCACCACGTCTCGGGGGAGAATATGTGAGGGAGCAGTACTTC. This codes for CASSPRLGGEYVREQYF.

In this sample, this clone turned up once. The chain uses TRBV5-8 and TRBJ2-7; TRBD2 agrees at 9 bases. V shed 4 bases and J 6 bases; nucleotides not matched to a gene: 2. Germline V CDR1 and CDR2: SGHTS, YDEGEE. The CDR3 covers 12 residues. The CDR3 DNA follows: TGTGCCAGCAGCAGCGGGGGGTTCGAGCAGTACTTC. Encoded protein: CASSSGGFEQYF.

The CDR3 coding sequence is TGTGCCAGCAGAACCTACAGGGGGATCACTGAAGCTTTCTTT. Its protein is CASRTYRGITEAFF. The chain recombines TRBV6-5 with TRBJ1-1; 8 nucleotides agree with TRBD1. The CDR3 is 14 amino acids. Germline trimming cut 6 bases from V and 4 bases from J; bases unmatched to any gene: 7. Germline lookup yields CDR1 MNHEY and CDR2 SVGAGI.

The V gene is TRBV7-9, the J gene TRBJ2-3; no clear D gene. With 5 bases removed from V and 1 base from J, the gap between germline ends came to 16 bases. Looked up from germline, CDR1 is SEHNR and CDR2 is FQNEAQ (reference sequence). The CDR3 is made up of 16 amino acids. The CDR3 DNA reads as TGTGCCAGCAGCCATAACAAAGATCCCCGCACAGATACGCAGTATTTT. As protein: CASSHNKDPRTDTQYF.

This clone was picked up a small number of times. This chain connects TRBV12-3 or TRBV12-4 to TRBJ1-2, with no clear D. This CDR3 has 12 amino acids. V dropped 3 bases and J dropped 4 bases, with 6 bases sitting between them. The CDR3 sequence is CASSFRIYGYTF. CDR3 bases: TGTGCCAGCAGTTTCCGTATCTATGGCTACACCTTC.

This rearrangement joins TRBV2 to TRBJ1-2; TRBD1 might be the D (5 bases). V shed 6 bases and J shed 0 bases, with 11 bases lying between them. Germline V gives CDR1 SNHLY, CDR2 FYNNEI. The CDR3 loop spans 14 amino acids. The CDR3 sequence: CASSPRAPNYGYTF. The CDR3 DNA is TGTGCCAGCAGCCCCAGGGCCCCTAACTATGGCTACACCTTC.

The J gene is TRBJ1-5, the V gene TRBV6-2 or TRBV6-3; the D gene is possibly TRBD1 (6 bases). The ends were cut back, 5 bases at V and 5 bases at J, with 10 bases in the middle. There are 13 residues in the CDR3. CDR1 and CDR2 from the germline V gene are MNHEY and SVGEGT. CDR3 sequence reads: CASSRTADQPQHF. CDR3 sequence (DNA): TGTGCCAGCAGTCGGACAGCGGATCAGCCCCAGCATTTT.

Regarding this clone: At the DNA level, this CDR3 is encoded by other sequences in the same sample as well. This chain links TRBV13 with TRBJ2-7; 8 bases map to TRBD1. J was trimmed by 0 bases and V by 5 bases; bases with no gene match: 6. The germline gives CDR1 PRHDT, CDR2 FYEKMQ (reference sequence). The CDR3 is 15 residues long. CDR3 nucleotide sequence: TGTGCCAGCAGCCTACGACAGGGGCCCTCCTACGAGCAGTACTTC. Amino acid sequence: CASSLRQGPSYEQYF.

This clone was recorded only once. This sequence joins TRBV5-4 and TRBJ2-3; 8 bases align to TRBD1. This CDR3 spans 15 amino acids. Trimming at V came to 5 bases and at J to 4 bases, leaving 9 bases not matched to a gene. Germline V gene sequence: CDR1 SGHNT, CDR2 YYREEE (reference sequence). CDR3 region: CASSSDRADADTQYF. The CDR3, as DNA: TGTGCCAGCAGTTCGGACAGGGCGGACGCAGATACGCAGTATTTT.

The chain couples TRBV5-1 to TRBJ1-1, with D unclear. V lost 1 base and J lost 1, with 8 bases in between. CDR1 and CDR2 (germline): SGHRS, YFSETQ. The CDR3 has 14 residues. Here the CDR3 reads CASSLRSENTEAFF. The CDR3 DNA is TGCGCCAGCAGCTTGCGGTCCGAGAACACTGAAGCTTTCTTT.

V usage is TRBV5-4 and J usage is TRBJ2-2; TRBD1 matches 10 bases. Looked up from germline, CDR1 is SGHNT and CDR2 is YYREEE (reference sequence). V lost 3 bases and J lost 7; bases outside the gene matches: 6. The CDR3 has 15 amino acids. The CDR3 DNA reads as TGTGCCAGCAGCTCCGGGACAGGGGTAGGCGGGGAGCTGTTTTTT. It codes for CASSSGTGVGGELFF. Drawing the rest from reference TRBV5-4 and TRBJ2-2, the complete variable domain is ETGVTQSPTHLIKTRGQQVTLRCSSQSGHNTVSWYQQALGQGPQFIFQYYREEENGRGNFPPRFSGLQFPNYSSELNVNALELDDSALYLCASSSGTGVGGELFFGEGSRLTVL.